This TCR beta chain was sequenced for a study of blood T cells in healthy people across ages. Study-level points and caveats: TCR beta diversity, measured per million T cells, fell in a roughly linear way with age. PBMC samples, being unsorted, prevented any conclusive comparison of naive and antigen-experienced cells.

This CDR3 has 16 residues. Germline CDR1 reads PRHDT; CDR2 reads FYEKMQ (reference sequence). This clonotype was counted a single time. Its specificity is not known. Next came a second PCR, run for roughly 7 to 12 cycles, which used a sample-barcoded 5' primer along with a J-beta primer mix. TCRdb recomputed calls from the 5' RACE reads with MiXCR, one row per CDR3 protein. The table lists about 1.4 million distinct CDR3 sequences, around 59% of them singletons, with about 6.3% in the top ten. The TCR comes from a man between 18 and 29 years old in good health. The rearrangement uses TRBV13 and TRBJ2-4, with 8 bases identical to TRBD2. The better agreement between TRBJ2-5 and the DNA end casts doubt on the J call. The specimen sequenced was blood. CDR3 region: CASSPNGGGPKETQYF. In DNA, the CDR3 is TGTGCCAGCAGCCCTAACGGGGGGGGACCCAAAGAGACCCAGTACTTC.